The present TCR beta chain was sequenced within a study of T cells in Graves' hyperthyroidism and ophthalmopathy. About the study: Peripheral blood samples were taken at initial diagnosis, prior to any treatment. Study-wide results and limits: Most clonotypes that expanded in the thyroid above 0.001 also showed up in blood.

TCR beta CDR3 regions were amplified from RNA. TCR CDR3 regions were first amplified by RT-PCR with HTBI primers. TCRdb ran MiXCR on the multiplex PCR reads and lists one entry per CDR3 protein. The top ten clones hold around 28% of a sample with some 370,000 distinct CDR3 sequences, roughly an eighth of them seen once. The germline V gene has CDR1 SQVTM and CDR2 ANQGSEA. This CDR3 region has 16 residues. V gave up 0 bases and J gave up 5 bases; unmatched junction bases: 8. Exclusion followed for patients with uncontrolled infection, other autoimmune disease, pregnancy or lactation. Extraction of PBMCs used roughly 9.3 ml of fresh peripheral blood. This clonotype was detected many times. Antigen: not known.

This clonotype was sampled from a man aged 50 to 59 with Graves' ophthalmopathy. V is TRBV29-1 and J is TRBJ2-3, with TRBD2 identical over 10 bases. The specimen was blood. The CDR3, as DNA: TGCAGCGTTGAAGATGCCGGACTAGCGGTACTAGATACGCAGTATTTT. Translating it yields CSVEDAGLAVLDTQYF.